The rows below give T cell receptor beta chains drawn from one sample of a study of shared clonotypes between healthy human individuals. TCRdb's copy holds only in-frame clones and misses some; the assay was immunoSEQ multiplex PCR. The repertoire includes around 600,000 clones, roughly 98% of them detected once, and 0.3% sits in the top ten. The sample was naive CD8+ T cells sorted from blood. The receptors here all came from a man between 25 and 39 years old in good health. Each CDR3 is given with its conserved first and last residue. A D gene is named only where the DNA matches it firmly. Only part of the rows carry a size: once, few, many, or a class if the clone is expanded.

>NA|TRBJ2-7|TRBV6-1|TRBD2
TGTGCCAGCAGTGAACTAGCGGGAGGGCCTTTTTACGAGCAGTACTTC
CASSELAGGPFYEQYF
>NA|TRBJ2-1|TRBV5-4|TRBD2
TGTGCCAGCAGCTTGGAACTAGCGGGAGTCTACAATGAGCAGTTCTTC
CASSLELAGVYNEQFF
>NA|TRBJ2-1|TRBV7-9|TRBD1
TGTGCCAGCAGACAACAGGGGTATGAGCAGTTCTTC
CASRQQGYEQFF
>NA|TRBJ2-6|TRBV11-2|NA
TGTGCCAGCAGGACCTTTAGGACGGAAACCGTCTCTGGGGCCAACGTCCTGACTTTC
CASRTFRTETVSGANVLTF
>once|TRBJ2-6|TRBV7-8|NA
TGTGCCAGCAGCCCGGAGATAAGCTCTGGGGCCAACGTCCTGACTTTC
CASSPEISSGANVLTF
>once|TRBJ2-1|TRBV7-8|TRBD2
TGTGCCAGCAGCATCGGACTAGCGGTTGATCGTTCCTACAATGAGCAGTTCTTC
CASSIGLAVDRSYNEQFF
>NA|TRBJ2-7|TRBV7-9|NA
TGTGCCAGCAGCCGATTGCTTGAGTTATACACATCCTACGAGCAGTACTTC
CASSRLLELYTSYEQYF
>NA|TRBJ1-3|TRBV29-1|NA
TGCAGCGTTATCGGAGACACCATATATTTT
CSVIGDTIYF
>NA|TRBJ2-1|TRBV11-2|NA
TGTGCCAGCAGCATAATACGGGAGAACGCTGAGCAGTTCTTC
CASSIIRENAEQFF
>NA|TRBJ2-2|TRBV4-1|TRBD1
TGCGCCAGCAGCCCAAGATCTCGACAGGGGGTATCTTCCGGGGAGCTGTTTTTT
CASSPRSRQGVSSGELFF
>NA|TRBJ1-5|TRBV6-1|TRBD1
TGTGCCAGCAGTGCCCGGACAGGGGACGATCAGCCCCAGCATTTT
CASSARTGDDQPQHF
>NA|TRBJ2-5|TRBV4-1|NA
TGCGCCAGCAGCCAACTACAGGGTGGAGAGACCCAGTACTTC
CASSQLQGGETQYF
>NA|TRBJ2-3|TRBV11-2|NA
TGTGCCAGCAGCGTCACTAGCACAGATACGCAGTATTTT
CASSVTSTDTQYF
>NA|TRBJ2-2|TRBV7-6|TRBD2
TGTGCCAGCAGCTTAGCGCCTCCGGGACTAGAGCCCCTGAACACCGGGGAGCTGTTTTTT
CASSLAPPGLEPLNTGELFF
>NA|TRBJ2-5|TRBV15|NA
TGTGCCACCAGCAGATCCGACAGGCAAGAGACCCAGTACTTC
CATSRSDRQETQYF
>NA|TRBJ2-5|TRBV5-4|NA
TGTGCCAGCAGCGCCCCCTTGAAAGGTAGTTCCGAGGAGACCCAGTACTTC
CASSAPLKGSSEETQYF
>NA|TRBJ2-1|TRBV7-9|NA
TGTGCCAGCAGCTTTCAGGTCGGCTGGGATGAGCAGTTCTTC
CASSFQVGWDEQFF
>NA|TRBJ2-3|TRBV7-8|TRBD1
TGTGCCAGCAGCTCCCCTCTCTTGGGACAGGGGGATTGGGATACGCAGTATTTT
CASSSPLLGQGDWDTQYF
>NA|TRBJ1-5|TRBV28|NA
TGTGCCAGCAGTCCCGGGACGGGGTATAGCAATCAGCCCCAGCATTTT
CASSPGTGYSNQPQHF